Sequencing of this T cell receptor (beta chain) was carried out in a study of blood T cells in healthy people across ages. This clonotype was seen a handful of times. One end of the junction is discordant with germline, which a read error may explain. This CDR3 has 14 amino acids. CDR1 is SGDLS and CDR2 is YYNGEE in the germline V gene. With a J-beta primer mix and a sample-barcoded 5' primer, a second PCR ran roughly 6 to 12 cycles. Each CDR3 protein is one row after TCRdb ran MiXCR on the 5' RACE reads. The data show about a million distinct CDR3 sequences, just over 50% seen once. Every donor contributed about 10 milliliters of peripheral blood by blood draw.

The source material was blood. J is TRBJ1-6 and V is TRBV9, with D uncertain. The TCR was taken from a woman aged 60-75 years in good health. CDR3 loop: CASKRNTDNSSLHF. DNA for the CDR3: TGTGCCAGCAAGCGGAACACTGATAATTCATCCCTCCACTTT.